The 21 T cell receptor beta chains reported below all come from one sample, sequenced in a study of CD8+ T cells in alopecia areata. The treatment denotes: oral pan-JAK inhibitor, 5-10 mg twice daily. RNA extraction was followed by reverse transcription into cDNA, which acted as the sequencing template. Some clones are missing from TCRdb's copy, which holds only in-frame ones; the method was immunoSEQ multiplex PCR. This sample has over 100,000 clones, with around 56% found just once. The sequencing used CD4+ T cells sorted from blood, collected at week 4, from a patient treated with tofacitinib. The receptors were gathered from a human donor with alopecia areata.

In its sample, this clone was seen a few times. The CDR3 here is CASSQGVGNYGYTF. CDR3 sequence (DNA): TGTGCCAGCAGCCAAGGGGTGGGAAACTATGGCTACACCTTC. The chain uses TRBV14 and TRBJ1-2; no clear D. Between the trimmed V and J ends, which lost 1 base and 2 bases, there was a span of 8 bases. Per germline, CDR1 SGHDN and CDR2 FVKESK. The CDR3 extends over 14 amino acids.

The chain employs TRBV14 and TRBJ2-7; TRBD1 agrees at 8 bases. The CDR3 length is 15 residues. The V gene end was trimmed by 4 bases and the J gene end by 7 bases; junction bases not matched to a gene: 12. From germline, CDR1 is SGHDN and CDR2 FVKESK. Here the CDR3 DNA reads TGTGCCAGCAGCCTTAATCCTCAGGGGGCGCGGGAGCAGTACTTC. Amino acids: CASSLNPQGAREQYF.

The chain combines TRBV19 with TRBJ1-2; 7 bases are shared with TRBD1. This CDR3 has 14 amino acids. V lost 5 bases to trimming and J lost 2 bases; unmatched junction nucleotides: 5. Germline CDR1 LNHDA, CDR2 SQIVND (reference sequence). CDR3 residues: CASSPRQGNYGYTF. The CDR3 DNA reads TGTGCCAGTAGTCCGCGACAGGGAAACTATGGCTACACCTTC.

V usage is TRBV5-1 and J usage is TRBJ1-1, with a possible D match to TRBD1 (5 bases). This CDR3 contains 13 residues. Trimming pared 6 bases from V and 6 bases from J, leaving 15 bases between. Looked up from germline, CDR1 is SGHRS and CDR2 is YFSETQ. CDR3 in DNA: TGCGCCAGCAACAACGCTACAGGCCCTGAAGCTTTCTTT. Its translation: CASNNATGPEAFF.

This sequence joins TRBV30 and TRBJ1-2, with D unresolved. The ends were cut back, 0 bases at V and 7 bases at J, with 15 bases in the middle. This CDR3 is 14 amino acids long. From germline, CDR1 is GTSNPN and CDR2 SVGIG (reference sequence). As DNA, the CDR3 is TGTGCCTGGAGTGTACCGAGGACTCGCCTTGGCTACACCTTC. This codes for CAWSVPRTRLGYTF.

There are a few counts of this clone. The chain recombines TRBV7-8 with TRBJ1-2, with 12 bases identical to TRBD1. Losses at the gene ends were 5 bases for V and 8 bases for J; bases not matched to a gene: 9. The CDR3 is 15 residues long. From germline, CDR1 is SGHVS and CDR2 FQNEAQ. CDR3 sequence (DNA): TGTGCCAGCAGCGCCCAGGGACAGGGGGCTCAGGGCTACACCTTC. Translation: CASSAQGQGAQGYTF.

This sequence joins TRBV2 and TRBJ1-2; TRBD1 is a possible D gene (6 bases). V gave up 5 bases and J gave up 6 bases, with 13 bases separating them. The CDR3 totals 13 residues. Germline CDR1 and CDR2: SNHLY and FYNNEI. The DNA of the CDR3 is TGTGCCAGCAGTACCACAGGGCCGGATGGCTACACCTTC. Translated: CASSTTGPDGYTF.

This sequence joins TRBV4-2 and TRBJ2-1; D ambiguous. The length of the CDR3 is 16 residues. Germline V gene lookup returns CDR1 LGHNA and CDR2 YNFKEQ. V was clipped by 2 bases and J by 1 base, with 12 bases between them. The DNA for the CDR3 is TGTGCCAGCAGCCAAAGCACGGCACTTTCCTACAATGAGCAGTTCTTC. Protein: CASSQSTALSYNEQFF.

In regard to this clone: The same CDR3 is also encoded by other DNA sequences in this sample. CDR3 in DNA: TGCGCCAGCAGCTTAACGACTAGCTCCTACAATGAGCAGTTCTTC. This encodes CASSLTTSSYNEQFF. The rearrangement uses TRBV5-1 and TRBJ2-1, with a tentative D call TRBD2 (6 bases). Germline lookup yields CDR1 SGHRS and CDR2 YFSETQ. The CDR3 extends over 15 amino acids. V was pared by 2 bases and J by 0 bases, with 9 bases between.

The chain couples TRBV7-9 to TRBJ1-2; D is uncertain. Trimming cost V 5 bases and J 8 bases, with 21 bases left between them. The CDR3 runs 15 residues. Germline V lookup: CDR1 SEHNR, CDR2 FQNEAQ (reference sequence). The CDR3 reads CASSLSGRTSGGYTF. In DNA form, the CDR3 reads TGTGCCAGCAGCCTATCCGGTCGGACGTCGGGCGGCTACACCTTC.

This clone has only a few counts. The chain joins TRBV10-2 to TRBJ2-6, with D unresolved. This CDR3 region has 12 residues. With 7 bases removed from V and 7 bases from J, the gap between germline ends came to 8 bases. Per germline, CDR1 WSHSY and CDR2 SAAADI. Written as DNA, the CDR3 is TGCGCCAGCAAGGGCTCAGCCAACGTCCTGACTTTC. Its protein is CASKGSANVLTF.

The rearrangement links TRBV25-1 to TRBJ2-3; 15 bases align to TRBD2. This CDR3 has 16 residues. V gave up 4 bases and J gave up 5 bases; unmatched junction bases: 4. Per the germline V gene, CDR1 is MGHDK and CDR2 is SYGVNS. CDR3 in amino acids: CASSGGLAGGGDTQYF. In nucleotides, the CDR3 is TGTGCCAGCAGTGGAGGACTAGCGGGAGGGGGAGATACGCAGTATTTT.

In its sample, this clone was seen a few times. The J gene is TRBJ2-7, the V gene TRBV25-1; 7 bases fit TRBD1. V trimming: 7 bases; J trimming: 2 bases; junction bases outside the gene matches: 8. Germline loops: CDR1 MGHDK, CDR2 SYGVNS. This CDR3 is 14 amino acids long. The CDR3 is CASIGGITAYEQYF. DNA for the CDR3: TGTGCCAGCATAGGGGGCATAACTGCCTACGAGCAGTACTTC.

This sequence joins TRBV6-5 and TRBJ1-2, with 7 nucleotides matching TRBD1. The V gene's germline CDR1 is MNHEY and CDR2 SVGAGI. CDR3 size: 15 residues. Trimming cost V 6 bases and J 0 bases; bases outside gene matches: 7. The CDR3 DNA sequence: TGTGCCAGCAGCTACAGGGGCGCACCTAACTATGGCTACACCTTC. Translation: CASSYRGAPNYGYTF.

The V call is TRBV11-1, the J call TRBJ1-1; D ambiguous. The CDR3 sequence is 13 residues long. V was trimmed by 6 bases and J by 6 bases, leaving 14 bases between them. Germline-derived CDR1 and CDR2 are SGHAT and FQDESV (reference sequence). The CDR3 spells CASSFPGLPEAFF. In nucleotides, the CDR3 is TGTGCCAGCAGTTTCCCAGGACTCCCTGAAGCTTTCTTT.

This chain links TRBV7-2 with TRBJ1-1; perhaps TRBD1 as D (6 bases). CDR1 is SGHTA and CDR2 is FQGNSA in the germline V gene. The germline V and J ends were trimmed by 0 bases and 1 base, with 15 bases remaining between them. The CDR3 length is 17 residues. CDR3 coding DNA: TGTGCCAGCAGCTTAGCGTACGCCAGGGGCACGAACACTGAAGCTTTCTTT. This codes for CASSLAYARGTNTEAFF.

The gene calls are TRBV15 and TRBJ2-3; 7 bases map to TRBD1. The V segment lost 4 bases and the J segment 1 base; nucleotides outside the gene matches: 2. Germline V gene lookup returns CDR1 LNHNV and CDR2 YYDKDF (reference sequence). The CDR3 spans 14 residues. CDR3 nucleotide sequence: TGTGCCACCAGCATGAGGGGGCGCACAGATACGCAGTATTTT. Encoded protein: CATSMRGRTDTQYF.

The gene calls are TRBV29-1 and TRBJ2-5; TRBD1 matches at 8 bases. The CDR3 has 12 amino acids. Germline lookup yields CDR1 SQVTM and CDR2 ANQGSEA. The ends lost 6 bases at V and 5 bases at J; junction bases unmatched: 5. This CDR3 is CSVRTGPETQYF. The DNA of the CDR3 is TGCAGCGTACGGACAGGGCCGGAGACCCAGTACTTC.

The V call is TRBV7-2, the J call TRBJ2-6, with D uncertain. The CDR3 contains 15 residues. Between the trimmed V and J ends, which lost 4 bases and 0 bases, there was a span of 7 bases. Germline CDR1 is SGHTA and CDR2 is FQGNSA. The CDR3 bases are TGTGCCAGCAGCTACGGTAGCTCTGGGGCCAACGTCCTGACTTTC. It encodes CASSYGSSGANVLTF.

This rearrangement joins TRBV29-1 to TRBJ2-3; TRBD2 matches at 8 bases. Germline V gives CDR1 SQVTM, CDR2 ANQGSEA. The CDR3 runs 15 residues. The V and J ends lost 2 bases and 4 bases, in that order; junction bases with no gene match: 8. CDR3 nucleotide sequence: TGCAGCGTTGAACGAGAAGCGGGAGTGGCAGATACGCAGTATTTT. It encodes CSVEREAGVADTQYF.

The chain employs TRBV11-2 and TRBJ1-1; unclear D gene. Per germline, CDR1 SGHAT and CDR2 FQNNGV. This CDR3 spans 14 amino acids. Trimming shortened V by 2 bases and J by 0 bases, and 7 bases separated the two germline ends. The CDR3 here is CASSLTGMNTEAFF. For the CDR3, the DNA is TGTGCCAGCAGCTTAACTGGCATGAACACTGAAGCTTTCTTT.